Listed below are T cell receptor beta chains from one sample, sequenced in a study of blood T cell repertoires in COVID-19. Clones were read by immunoSEQ multiplex PCR, and TCRdb kept only the in-frame ones, dropping some. The sample consists of 97,000 or so clones, approximately 92% of them appearing once. The source material was peripheral blood. Receptors were obtained from a woman in her 50s with COVID-19, enrolled during active disease. The CDR3 runs from the conserved cysteine through the conserved F or W. Each record gives: J gene, CDR3 length, V gene, D gene, CDR3 DNA, CDR3 protein. D genes are given only for firm matches.

J: TRBJ1-3
length: 15
V: TRBV7-2
D: .
DNA: TGTGCCAGCAGCCTCTTAACCTACGGGGTGGACACCATATATTTT
CDR3: CASSLLTYGVDTIYF

J: TRBJ1-3
length: 14
V: TRBV9
D: .
DNA: TGTGCCAGCAGCGTAGCCGGGTCTGGAAACACCATATATTTT
CDR3: CASSVAGSGNTIYF

J: TRBJ1-3
length: 14
V: TRBV5-6
D: .
DNA: TGTGCCAGCAGCTTCAGAAGCTCTGGAAACACCATATATTTT
CDR3: CASSFRSSGNTIYF

J: TRBJ2-7
length: 13
V: TRBV6-5
D: .
DNA: TGTGCCAGCATGAGGGCGGCCAGCTACGAGCAGTACTTC
CDR3: CASMRAASYEQYF

J: TRBJ2-7
length: 15
V: TRBV6-2/TRBV6-3
D: TRBD2
DNA: TGTGCCAGCAGTTGGGATAGCGGGGGGGCCGACGAGCAGTACTTC
CDR3: CASSWDSGGADEQYF

J: TRBJ2-3
length: 12
V: TRBV5-1
D: TRBD1
DNA: TGCGCCAGCAGACAGGGGGCTGATACGCAGTATTTT
CDR3: CASRQGADTQYF

J: TRBJ1-3
length: 18
V: TRBV2
D: TRBD1
DNA: TGTGCCAGCAGTGTGGGCGGACAGGGCCTATACTCTGGAAACACCATATATTTT
CDR3: CASSVGGQGLYSGNTIYF

J: TRBJ2-1
length: 13
V: TRBV4-1
D: TRBD2
DNA: TGCGCCAGCAGCCAGGCTAGCGGGGGGGCTAAGTTCTTC
CDR3: CASSQASGGAKFF

J: TRBJ2-3
length: 14
V: TRBV24-1
D: TRBD1
DNA: TGTGCCACCAGTCCGACAGGGGGCGCAGATACGCAGTATTTT
CDR3: CATSPTGGADTQYF

J: TRBJ1-1
length: 12
V: TRBV5-6
D: .
DNA: TGTGCCAGCAGCTTGGGTAGAACTGAAGCTTTCTTT
CDR3: CASSLGRTEAFF

J: TRBJ1-2
length: 14
V: TRBV19
D: .
DNA: TGTGCCAGTAGTATGTTTGGGCAGGAAAACGGCTACACCTTC
CDR3: CASSMFGQENGYTF

J: TRBJ1-6
length: 17
V: TRBV2
D: .
DNA: TGTGCCAGCACCCGGGGGGGGAAAGGGTCCTATAATTCACCCCTCCACTTT
CDR3: CASTRGGKGSYNSPLHF

J: TRBJ2-2
length: 16
V: TRBV9
D: .
DNA: TGTGCCAGCAGCCCACGAACAGGGACAAACACCGGGGAGCTGTTTTTT
CDR3: CASSPRTGTNTGELFF

J: TRBJ2-1
length: 15
V: TRBV5-4
D: TRBD2
DNA: TGTGCCAGCAGCTCTGCGGGGGGGCCCGTGAATGAGCAGTTCTTC
CDR3: CASSSAGGPVNEQFF